These T cell receptor beta chains were read from a single sample in a study of radiation and T cells in renal cell carcinoma. Libraries were prepared by immunoSEQ multiplex PCR; TCRdb keeps only in-frame clonotypes and omits some of them. The data contain 120,000 or so clones, around 82% of them singletons. Material: blood, obtained from a patient whose treatment included radiotherapy and nephrectomy. The receptor source for this set is a man aged 50-60 years with renal cell carcinoma. Both conserved end residues are part of each CDR3. The D gene is left open where the match is weak. The size field is filled for only some rows; it gives once, few, many or a size class.

TRBD1,NA,TRBJ1-2,TRBV28,TGTGCCAGCAGTTCAAGGGGACAGGGGGCCTATGGCTACACCTTC,CASSSRGQGAYGYTF
NA,NA,TRBJ1-1,TRBV6-6,TGTGCCAGCAGTTACCGGCAGGGGACTGAAGCTTTCTTT,CASSYRQGTEAFF
NA,NA,TRBJ1-1,TRBV5-6,TGTGCCAGCAGCTTGTTAGAGGGCCCTCGTACTGAAGCTTTCTTT,CASSLLEGPRTEAFF
NA,once,TRBJ1-6,TRBV30,TGTGCCTGGACGATACAGGGTAGTGTTAATTCACCCCTCCACTTT,CAWTIQGSVNSPLHF
NA,NA,TRBJ1-5,TRBV7-9,TGTGCCAGCAGCTTAGGCGGCAGACCCTTGGATTTT,CASSLGGRPLDF
TRBD1,NA,TRBJ1-1,TRBV7-2,TGTGCCAGCAGACAGACAGGGATATGGACTGAAGCTTTCTTT,CASRQTGIWTEAFF
NA,NA,TRBJ1-2,TRBV4-1,TGCGCCAGCAGCCAAGATTTCGACAGACACTATGGCTACACCTTC,CASSQDFDRHYGYTF
NA,NA,TRBJ2-1,TRBV5-1,TGCGCCAGCAGCTTGGATACCCACAATGAGCAGTTCTTC,CASSLDTHNEQFF
NA,NA,TRBJ2-7,TRBV20-1,TGCAGTGCGCCGACGACCTACGAGCAGTACTTC,CSAPTTYEQYF
NA,NA,TRBJ2-3,TRBV19,TGTGCCAGTAGTATGGAGAGTTATGGTTCGCAGTATTTT,CASSMESYGSQYF
TRBD2,NA,TRBJ2-3,TRBV29-1,TGCAGCGTTCGCGGGGGGGGGCCATTCGGGACAGATACGCAGTATTTT,CSVRGGGPFGTDTQYF
TRBD1,few,TRBJ2-7,TRBV10-2,TGCGCCAGCAGTATGGGGGACAGTCCCTCGAAAACCTACGAGCAGTACTTC,CASSMGDSPSKTYEQYF
TRBD1,once,TRBJ1-5,TRBV7-6,TGTGCCAGCAGCCCCGGGACAGGGGAGCCGCCCCAGCATTTT,CASSPGTGEPPQHF
TRBD1,once,TRBJ1-2,TRBV18,TGTGCCAGCTCACCAGGACAGGGCAATAACTATGGCTACACCTTC,CASSPGQGNNYGYTF
NA,NA,TRBJ1-2,TRBV6-5,TGTGCCAGCAGTACAGCCTTAGGAGACTATGGCTACACCTTC,CASSTALGDYGYTF
TRBD1,NA,TRBJ2-7,TRBV5-5,TGTGCCAGCAGCCCTCAGGAATGGACAGGAGCCTACGAGCAGTACTTC,CASSPQEWTGAYEQYF
TRBD1,NA,TRBJ1-2,TRBV4-2,TGTGCCAGCAGCCAAGTGGGGGACAGGGCCTATGGCTACACCTTC,CASSQVGDRAYGYTF
NA,NA,TRBJ2-7,TRBV2,TGTGCCAGCAGTGAACCCTTTACCTACGAGCAGTACTTC,CASSEPFTYEQYF
TRBD2,NA,TRBJ2-1,TRBV9,TGTGCCAGCAGCTCGCGGGGGGGTACCTACAATGAGCAGTTCTTC,CASSSRGGTYNEQFF
TRBD1,NA,TRBJ2-1,TRBV5-1,TGCGCCAGCAGCTTGGGGACAGGGGGATCCTACAATGAGCAGTTCTTC,CASSLGTGGSYNEQFF
NA,NA,TRBJ2-3,TRBV7-3,TGTGCCAGCAGCTTATCGTCTCCGGATAGGCAGTATTTT,CASSLSSPDRQYF
NA,NA,TRBJ2-1,TRBV4-1,TGCGCCAGCAGCCCCACCAGAGGGTACAATGAGCAGTTCTTC,CASSPTRGYNEQFF
TRBD1,NA,TRBJ1-1,TRBV7-2,TGTGCCAGCAGCTTATACTCCCTGGGACAGGGCTCTGAAGCTTTCTTT,CASSLYSLGQGSEAFF
NA,NA,TRBJ1-1,TRBV30,TGTGCCTGGAGCCCTACTCCGGGACTCAGAAAAGGTACTGAAGCTTTCTTT,CAWSPTPGLRKGTEAFF
NA,NA,TRBJ2-3,TRBV18,TGTGCCAGCTCACCACCTTCTCGGTCCACAGATACGCAGTATTTT,CASSPPSRSTDTQYF
NA,NA,TRBJ2-5,TRBV14,TGTGCCAGCAGCCAACAAGGATGGGACCTCCTCGGTGGGAAAGAGACCCAGTACTTC,CASSQQGWDLLGGKETQYF
TRBD1,NA,TRBJ2-5,TRBV5-1,TGCGCCAGCAGCTTATCGGGACAGTTCGAAGAGACCCAGTACTTC,CASSLSGQFEETQYF
NA,NA,TRBJ2-1,TRBV5-1,TGCGCCAGCAGCCCCCGAGGGGGGGGAACTGAGCAGTTCTTC,CASSPRGGGTEQFF